Presented here are 31 T cell receptor beta chains from one specimen sequenced in a study of CD8 T cells in ankylosing spondylitis. TCRdb reanalysed the 5' RACE reads using MiXCR and keeps one entry per CDR3 protein. The data contain about 340,000 distinct CDR3 sequences, roughly 20% of them seen just once; the ten biggest clones take up about an eighth. Sequencing used blood, either unsorted or a sorted T cell fraction (not recorded which). The receptors come from a male donor with ankylosing spondylitis or in good health (not recorded which).

This chain joins TRBV9 and TRBJ2-7; 8 positions match TRBD1. Germline trimming cut 2 bases from V and 6 bases from J; bases unmatched to any gene: 7. CDR3 size: 14 residues. The V gene's germline CDR1 is SGDLS and CDR2 YYNGEE. The CDR3 protein is CASSVGRGPVEQYF. The CDR3 DNA is TGTGCCAGCAGCGTGGGCAGGGGGCCGGTCGAGCAGTACTTC.

This clonotype was counted between two and nine times. The V gene is TRBV20-1, the J gene TRBJ1-2; D possibly corresponds to TRBD1 (6 bases). Germline CDR1 reads DFQATT; CDR2 reads SNEGSKA (reference sequence). V gave up 3 bases and J gave up 6 bases, with 23 bases separating them. CDR3 length: 16 residues. The CDR3 spells CSARSRTDYQGDGYTF. In DNA, the CDR3 is TGCAGTGCTAGGTCCCGGACAGACTATCAAGGGGATGGCTACACCTTC.

This clonotype was detected a few times. V and J are TRBV7-9 and TRBJ2-7; 7 bases are shared with TRBD2. CDR3 size: 16 residues. V dropped 5 bases and J dropped 3; count of bases not matched to a gene: 13. CDR1 SEHNR and CDR2 FQNEAQ come from the germline V gene (reference sequence). The CDR3 sequence is CASSPSGAGALYEQYF. The CDR3 DNA reads TGTGCCAGCAGCCCCTCCGGGGCGGGAGCACTCTACGAGCAGTACTTC.

This clonotype came up a few times. This chain's CDR3 is CASSFYRGGLGGSTDTQYF. CDR3 coding DNA: TGTGCCAGCAGCTTTTACCGGGGGGGCCTGGGCGGTAGCACAGATACGCAGTATTTT. V usage is TRBV11-2 and J usage is TRBJ2-3; 8 bases are shared with TRBD2. The CDR3 length is 19 residues. V shed 3 bases, J shed 0 bases, and the junction held 14 bases outside the gene matches. From germline, CDR1 is SGHAT and CDR2 FQNNGV.

This clonotype was counted only a few times. This chain's CDR3 is CASTNRGLPGANVLTF. CDR3 sequence (DNA): TGTGCCAGCACTAATCGCGGTCTTCCTGGGGCCAACGTCCTGACTTTC. The chain recombines TRBV12-3 or TRBV12-4 with TRBJ2-6; D gene unclear. The CDR3 extends over 16 amino acids. The V end was cut by 7 bases, the J end by 2 bases, with 15 bases between.

This rearrangement joins TRBV11-2 to TRBJ2-1; the match to TRBD2 covers 13 bases. This CDR3 spans 18 amino acids. CDR1 SGHAT and CDR2 FQNNGV come from the germline V gene. V shed 5 bases, J shed 4 bases, and the junction held 11 bases outside the gene matches. DNA for the CDR3: TGTGCCAGCAGCACGCGGACTAGCGGGGGCTGGTTTTACAATGAGCAGTTCTTC. The encoded protein is CASSTRTSGGWFYNEQFF.

The CDR3 DNA sequence: TGTGCCAGCAGACCCCGATTTAGCTCCTACGAGCAGTACTTC. Translated: CASRPRFSSYEQYF. The rearrangement uses TRBV6-2 or TRBV6-3 and TRBJ2-7; D remains unclear. Germline assignment: CDR1 MNHEY and CDR2 SVGEGT. The germline V and J ends were trimmed by 6 bases and 0 bases, with 12 bases remaining between them. The CDR3 is 14 residues long.

This clonotype came up a few times. The gene calls are TRBV5-1 and TRBJ1-2; D is possibly TRBD1 (6 bases). CDR3 size: 11 residues. The V gene lost 10 bases and the J gene lost 6 bases, with 13 bases spanning the gap. CDR1 and CDR2 from the germline V gene are SGHRS and YFSETQ. In nucleotides, the CDR3 is TGCGCCTCGGGCGGGGGCAATGGCTACACCTTC. It yields the protein CASGGGNGYTF.

This clonotype has just a few counts. This sequence joins TRBV12-3 or TRBV12-4 and TRBJ1-2; D remains unclear. CDR3 length: 14 amino acids. Trimming cost V 1 base and J 5 bases, with 11 bases left between them. The CDR3 DNA follows: TGTGCCAGCAGTTTAGTGGCCTTCGAATATGGCTACACCTTC. Translating it yields CASSLVAFEYGYTF.

This clonotype was counted only a few times. V usage is TRBV12-3 or TRBV12-4 and J usage is TRBJ1-1; 8 bases are a match to TRBD1. V lost 10 bases and J lost 5; bases outside the gene matches: 6. The CDR3 has 12 residues. The CDR3 region is CATGTGGTEAFF. The DNA for the CDR3 is TGTGCCACCGGGACAGGAGGGACTGAAGCTTTCTTT.

CDR3 protein: CAWSPLAGGGEQFF. CDR3 nucleotide sequence: TGTGCCTGGAGTCCCCTAGCGGGGGGGGGTGAGCAGTTCTTC. The V gene is TRBV30, the J gene TRBJ2-1; 12 nucleotides match TRBD2. CDR1 GTSNPN and CDR2 SVGIG come from the germline V gene (reference sequence). With V trimmed by 2 bases and J by 9 bases, 5 bases remained unmatched. The CDR3 contains 14 residues.

The chain links TRBV28 to TRBJ2-7; maybe TRBD2 (6 bases). V dropped 5 bases and J dropped 6 bases, with 14 bases sitting between them. Germline values: CDR1 MDHEN, CDR2 SYDVKM. CDR3 length equals 13 residues. The CDR3 spells CASSARLVAEQYF. CDR3 DNA sequence: TGTGCCAGCAGTGCGAGACTAGTAGCCGAGCAGTACTTC.

The CDR3 sequence is CASSFGAGNTGELFF. Written as DNA, the CDR3 is TGTGCCAGCAGCTTCGGAGCGGGGAACACCGGGGAGCTGTTTTTT. This rearrangement joins TRBV7-8 to TRBJ2-2; a possible D gene is TRBD2 (6 bases). The CDR3 has 15 amino acids. Germline assignment: CDR1 SGHVS and CDR2 FQNEAQ. Trimming removed 3 bases at V and 1 base at J, with 9 bases between.

This clonotype was recorded at least ten times. The V gene is TRBV12-3 or TRBV12-4, the J gene TRBJ2-5, with TRBD2 matching over 9 bases. V gave up 8 bases and J gave up 0 bases; unmatched junction bases: 4. The length of the CDR3 is 14 residues. CDR3 in DNA: TGTGCCAGCTCCCTAGCGGGGTACCAAGAGACCCAGTACTTC. Amino acids: CASSLAGYQETQYF.

The rearrangement links TRBV13 to TRBJ2-4; maybe TRBD2 (7 bases). Germline V gene data show CDR1 as PRHDT and CDR2 as FYEKMQ (reference sequence). The ends were cut back, 5 bases at V and 6 bases at J, with 17 bases in the middle. The CDR3 has 15 amino acids. Here the CDR3 reads CASSSTGGTLNIQYF. The CDR3 coding sequence is TGTGCCAGCAGCAGCACCGGGGGGACACTAAACATTCAGTACTTC.

The V call is TRBV4-1, the J call TRBJ2-3; no clear D. Trimming pared 4 bases from V and 2 bases from J, leaving 10 bases between. The CDR3 is 14 residues long. The germline CDR1 and CDR2 sequences are MGHRA and YSYEKL. Here the CDR3 DNA reads TGCGCCAGCAGCCGCGGACCCGACACAGATACGCAGTATTTT. Protein product: CASSRGPDTDTQYF.

This clonotype was observed at least ten times. J is TRBJ2-1 and V is TRBV4-1; D not certain. Germline CDR1 is MGHRA and CDR2 is YSYEKL. Trimming removed 0 bases from V and 0 bases from J, with 6 bases in between. The CDR3 runs to 15 residues. The CDR3 loop is CASSQDPASYNEQFF. As DNA, the CDR3 is TGCGCCAGCAGCCAAGATCCGGCCTCCTACAATGAGCAGTTCTTC.

V is TRBV12-5 and J is TRBJ2-3; 14 bases fit TRBD2. V was pared by 3 bases and J by 9 bases, with 17 bases of the junction left unmatched. Germline assignment: CDR1 LGHNT and CDR2 FRNRAP. This CDR3 region has 19 residues. As DNA, the CDR3 is TGTGCTAGTGGTTTTGAAAACCCCGGGACTAGCGGGGGCCGATTCACGCAGTATTTT. Translated, it gives CASGFENPGTSGGRFTQYF.

This clonotype was detected a few times. For the CDR3, the DNA is TGTGCCAGCAGCTTACAAGGACCCGGGGTTACTGAAGCTTTCTTT. It yields the protein CASSLQGPGVTEAFF. The rearrangement links TRBV7-9 to TRBJ1-1; D not resolved. The germline V gene encodes CDR1 SEHNR and CDR2 FQNEAQ (reference sequence). Trimming took off 2 bases at V and 5 bases at J, with 15 bases between the two ends. This CDR3 is 15 amino acids long.

The chain couples TRBV7-8 to TRBJ2-1; TRBD1 might be the D (5 bases). The V gene lost 0 bases and the J gene lost 4 bases, with 13 bases spanning the gap. The CDR3 sequence is 16 residues long. CDR1 SGHVS and CDR2 FQNEAQ come from the germline V gene. CDR3 DNA sequence: TGTGCCAGCAGCTTAGCGATAACAGGACCATACAATGAGCAGTTCTTC. Its protein product is CASSLAITGPYNEQFF.

This clonotype was found a few times. The chain joins TRBV9 to TRBJ1-1; D might be TRBD1 (5 bases). Trimming shortened V by 0 bases and J by 5 bases, and 8 bases separated the two germline ends. Germline-derived CDR1 and CDR2 are SGDLS and YYNGEE. The CDR3 runs 13 residues. The CDR3 protein is CASSVGGRTEAFF. The CDR3 nucleotides are TGTGCCAGCAGCGTAGGGGGGAGGACTGAAGCTTTCTTT.

A note on this clonotype: A much larger clone lies one base from this, so it may be a read error. This chain links TRBV7-9 with TRBJ2-1, with D unclear. CDR3 length equals 15 residues. The germline V gene encodes CDR1 SEHNR and CDR2 FQNEAQ (reference sequence). Here the CDR3 reads CASSLVRSSYIEQFF. The CDR3 DNA is TGTGCCAGCAGCTTAGTCAGGTCCTCCTACATTGAGCAGTTCTTC.

This clonotype was detected a few times. The chain is built from TRBV12-3 or TRBV12-4 and TRBJ1-5, with 8 bases lining up with TRBD1. This CDR3 comprises 15 residues. The trim removed 2 bases at V and 5 bases at J, leaving 5 bases unmatched. This chain's CDR3 is CASSLSGGWDQPQHF. CDR3 bases: TGTGCCAGCAGTTTATCAGGGGGCTGGGATCAGCCCCAGCATTTT.

There are a few counts of this clonotype. The genes are TRBV12-3 or TRBV12-4 and TRBJ2-7; 8 bases are a match to TRBD1. The CDR3 has 15 amino acids. Trimming cost V 3 bases and J 4 bases; bases outside gene matches: 8. DNA for the CDR3: TGTGCCAGCAGTTTCCAACAGGGGGTCCTGTACGAGCAGTACTTC. The encoded protein is CASSFQQGVLYEQYF.

This clonotype was picked up a small number of times. The chain joins TRBV11-2 to TRBJ2-5; D possibly matches TRBD1 or TRBD2 (6 bases each). CDR3 length: 15 residues. Trimming took off 5 bases at V and 5 bases at J, with 18 bases between the two ends. Germline V gene data show CDR1 as SGHAT and CDR2 as FQNNGV. The CDR3 region has the DNA TGTGCCAGCAGCCGGGGGCCTGACGTGCGGGAGACCCAGTACTTC. Its translation is CASSRGPDVRETQYF.

This clonotype was seen a handful of times. The J gene is TRBJ2-7, the V gene TRBV6-1, with D possibly being TRBD1 (5 bases). This CDR3 spans 15 amino acids. Deletions cut 4 bases from V and 0 bases from J, with 13 bases between. CDR1 and CDR2 from the germline V gene are MNHNS and SASEGT. The CDR3 reads CASSGNRLYSYEQYF. The CDR3 DNA sequence: TGTGCCAGCAGTGGAAACAGGCTCTACTCCTACGAGCAGTACTTC.

There are a few counts of this clonotype. The chain has TRBV10-3 and TRBJ1-2; D gene uncertain. The CDR3 sequence is 14 residues long. CDR1 is ENHRY, CDR2 SYGVKD, per germline. The V gene lost 0 bases and the J gene lost 6 bases, with 11 bases spanning the gap. CDR3 DNA sequence: TGTGCCATCAGTGAGTCGTTAATCATCGATGGCTACACCTTC. Its translation is CAISESLIIDGYTF.

This chain connects TRBV2 to TRBJ1-2; no clear D gene. Germline loops: CDR1 SNHLY, CDR2 FYNNEI. The CDR3 totals 13 residues. The V and J ends lost 2 bases and 8 bases respectively, with 12 bases between them. In DNA form, the CDR3 reads TGTGCCAGCAGTGAACGGAAGGAGCACGGCTACACCTTC. Translating it yields CASSERKEHGYTF.

This chain connects TRBV6-5 to TRBJ2-1; D may be TRBD1 or TRBD2 (5 bases each). Germline V CDR1 and CDR2: MNHEY, SVGAGI. The CDR3 covers 15 residues. V was pared by 2 bases and J by 5 bases, with 13 bases between. The CDR3 coding sequence is TGTGCCAGCAGTTACGAAGGGACGGGTAACAATGAGCAGTTCTTC. Translation: CASSYEGTGNNEQFF.

The chain is built from TRBV27 and TRBJ1-4; D is undetermined. The V gene lost 6 bases and the J gene lost 4 bases, with 12 bases spanning the gap. The CDR3 has 14 residues. Germline values: CDR1 MNHEY, CDR2 SMNVEV (reference sequence). This chain's CDR3 is CASSKGYGNEKLFF. DNA of the CDR3: TGTGCCAGCAGCAAGGGCTATGGTAATGAAAAACTGTTTTTT. The whole variable domain, filled in from reference TRBV27 and TRBJ1-4, reads EAQVTQNPRYLITVTGKKLTVTCSQNMNHEYMSWYRQDPGLGLRQIYYSMNVEVTDKGDVPEGYKVSRKEKRNFPLILESPSPNQTSLYFCASSKGYGNEKLFFGSGTQLSVL.

This rearrangement joins TRBV3-1 to TRBJ2-2; 9 positions match TRBD2. V lost 4 bases and J lost 6; bases outside the gene matches: 12. Germline loops: CDR1 LGHDT, CDR2 YNNKEL (reference sequence). The CDR3 covers 17 residues. The CDR3 sequence is CASSPTHSQRGAGELFF. CDR3 in DNA: TGTGCCAGCAGCCCGACCCATTCACAGCGGGGGGCCGGGGAGCTGTTTTTT.